This is a list of T cell receptor beta chains from one sample in a study of blood T cell repertoires in COVID-19. Only in-frame clones appear in the TCRdb table, and some are missing; sequencing was by immunoSEQ multiplex PCR. The sample lists about 20,000 clones, approximately 79% occurring once. Sequenced sample: peripheral blood. The origin of the receptors is a man older than 75 with acute or convalescent COVID-19. Both conserved end residues are part of each CDR3. Fields, in order: clone size, J gene, D gene, V gene, CDR3 DNA, CDR3 protein. D genes are given only for firm matches. The size of a clone is reported for some rows only, either as once, few or many, or as a class for expanded clones.

clone size: .
J gene: TRBJ1-1
D gene: .
V gene: TRBV6-2/TRBV6-3
CDR3 DNA: TGTGCCAGCATTTTCTCCCCAAACACTGAAGCTTTCTTT
CDR3 protein: CASIFSPNTEAFF

clone size: .
J gene: TRBJ1-5
D gene: .
V gene: TRBV19
CDR3 DNA: TGTGCCAGTAGTATCGGGGTATGGGGCAATCAGCCCCAGCATTTT
CDR3 protein: CASSIGVWGNQPQHF

clone size: .
J gene: TRBJ2-7
D gene: .
V gene: TRBV19
CDR3 DNA: TGTGCCAGTAGTATATCTGGGAGAGGCTACGAGCAGTACTTC
CDR3 protein: CASSISGRGYEQYF

clone size: .
J gene: TRBJ1-6
D gene: TRBD1
V gene: TRBV7-6
CDR3 DNA: TGTGCCAGCAGCTTTGGCACCACAGGGGGCGCGTATAATTCACCCCTCCACTTT
CDR3 protein: CASSFGTTGGAYNSPLHF

clone size: .
J gene: TRBJ1-5
D gene: TRBD1
V gene: TRBV7-9
CDR3 DNA: TGTGCCAGCAGTTCAACAGGGGTCAGCAATCAGCCCCAGCATTTT
CDR3 protein: CASSSTGVSNQPQHF

clone size: .
J gene: TRBJ1-1
D gene: .
V gene: TRBV7-2
CDR3 DNA: TGTGCCAGCAGCCCCCGGAGCAGGGCTGAAGCTTTCTTT
CDR3 protein: CASSPRSRAEAFF

clone size: .
J gene: TRBJ2-3
D gene: .
V gene: TRBV7-9
CDR3 DNA: TGTGCCAGCAGATCGGGGAGAGGGACAGATACGCAGTATTTT
CDR3 protein: CASRSGRGTDTQYF

clone size: .
J gene: TRBJ1-2
D gene: .
V gene: TRBV3-1/TRBV3-2
CDR3 DNA: TGTGCCAGCAGCCAAGCCCCGGGGGGCGGCTATGGCTACACCTTC
CDR3 protein: CASSQAPGGGYGYTF

clone size: .
J gene: TRBJ1-4
D gene: .
V gene: TRBV21-1
CDR3 DNA: TGTGCCAGCAGCAAAGGAGGACAGGGAGGGCAAACGACTAATGAAAAACTGTTTTTT
CDR3 protein: CASSKGGQGGQTTNEKLFF

clone size: .
J gene: TRBJ1-5
D gene: .
V gene: TRBV28
CDR3 DNA: TGTGCCAGCGGACTTAAGGCCCAGCATTTT
CDR3 protein: CASGLKAQHF

clone size: .
J gene: TRBJ1-5
D gene: TRBD1
V gene: TRBV6-5
CDR3 DNA: TGTGCCAGCAGCCCACAGACAGGGAATCAGCCCCAGCATTTT
CDR3 protein: CASSPQTGNQPQHF

clone size: .
J gene: TRBJ1-6
D gene: TRBD1
V gene: TRBV6-6
CDR3 DNA: TGTGCCAGCAGTACACAGGGGGCTGATAATTCACCCCTCCACTTT
CDR3 protein: CASSTQGADNSPLHF

clone size: .
J gene: TRBJ2-3
D gene: .
V gene: TRBV7-2
CDR3 DNA: TGTGCCAGCAGCAGAAGACAGCCAGAAATGCAGTATTTT
CDR3 protein: CASSRRQPEMQYF

clone size: few
J gene: TRBJ1-2
D gene: TRBD1
V gene: TRBV28
CDR3 DNA: TGTGCCAGCCTCCATGACAGGGTACGGGGCTACACCTTC
CDR3 protein: CASLHDRVRGYTF

clone size: .
J gene: TRBJ2-5
D gene: TRBD2
V gene: TRBV4-3
CDR3 DNA: TGCGCCAGCAGCCAAGCGATAGGACTAGCGGGAGGGCCAGAGACCCAGTACTTC
CDR3 protein: CASSQAIGLAGGPETQYF

clone size: .
J gene: TRBJ1-5
D gene: .
V gene: TRBV6-5
CDR3 DNA: TGTGCCAGCCGACAGGAAAATCAGCCCCAGCATTTT
CDR3 protein: CASRQENQPQHF

clone size: .
J gene: TRBJ1-1
D gene: .
V gene: TRBV5-1
CDR3 DNA: TGCGCCAGCAGCCTTCTGGGGACATTGAACACTGAAGCTTTCTTT
CDR3 protein: CASSLLGTLNTEAFF

clone size: few
J gene: TRBJ2-1
D gene: .
V gene: TRBV5-1
CDR3 DNA: TGCGCCAGCAGCCTGGGAGCCTACAATGAGCAGTTCTTC
CDR3 protein: CASSLGAYNEQFF

clone size: .
J gene: TRBJ1-2
D gene: .
V gene: TRBV4-3
CDR3 DNA: TGCGCCAGCAGCCAAGATAGAGAAGATTCCCCCCTTCAACCCTATGGCTACACCTTC
CDR3 protein: CASSQDREDSPLQPYGYTF

clone size: .
J gene: TRBJ2-5
D gene: TRBD2
V gene: TRBV11-2
CDR3 DNA: TGTGCCAGCAGCCTGTCCGCGCTAGCGGGAGGAGAGACCCAGTACTTC
CDR3 protein: CASSLSALAGGETQYF

clone size: once
J gene: TRBJ2-7
D gene: TRBD2
V gene: TRBV6-5
CDR3 DNA: TGTGCCAGCATGGTTCGGACTAGCGGGAGCGGTGAGCAGTACTTC
CDR3 protein: CASMVRTSGSGEQYF

clone size: .
J gene: TRBJ2-5
D gene: TRBD2
V gene: TRBV7-8
CDR3 DNA: TGTGCCAGCAGCTTCGGGACTAGCTTTGAGGTGGAGACCCAGTACTTC
CDR3 protein: CASSFGTSFEVETQYF

clone size: .
J gene: TRBJ2-1
D gene: .
V gene: TRBV3-1/TRBV3-2
CDR3 DNA: TGTGCCAGCAGCCAAGACGGACTCACGTGGGACAATGAGCAGTTCTTC
CDR3 protein: CASSQDGLTWDNEQFF

clone size: .
J gene: TRBJ1-1
D gene: .
V gene: TRBV19
CDR3 DNA: TGTGCCAGTAGTATGGGCAGGGGCGGGTTGAACACTGAAGCTTTCTTT
CDR3 protein: CASSMGRGGLNTEAFF

clone size: .
J gene: TRBJ1-5
D gene: TRBD1
V gene: TRBV2
CDR3 DNA: TGTGCCAGCAACAGGGGGACAGGGGGCAATCAGCCCCAGCATTTT
CDR3 protein: CASNRGTGGNQPQHF

clone size: .
J gene: TRBJ2-5
D gene: .
V gene: TRBV7-3
CDR3 DNA: TGTGCCAGCAGCTTAGGCCCCAATCCAAAAGAGACCCAGTACTTC
CDR3 protein: CASSLGPNPKETQYF

clone size: .
J gene: TRBJ2-1
D gene: .
V gene: TRBV11-2
CDR3 DNA: TGTGCCAGCAGCCCGGGGAACGGCGGACCCTACAATGAGCAGTTCTTC
CDR3 protein: CASSPGNGGPYNEQFF

clone size: .
J gene: TRBJ2-2
D gene: TRBD2
V gene: TRBV24-1
CDR3 DNA: TGTGCCACGAGGACTAGCGGTACCGGGGAGCTGTTTTTT
CDR3 protein: CATRTSGTGELFF

clone size: .
J gene: TRBJ2-2
D gene: .
V gene: TRBV11-3
CDR3 DNA: TGTGCCAGCAGCTTAGTACATGGGCCCGGGGAGCTGTTTTTT
CDR3 protein: CASSLVHGPGELFF

clone size: .
J gene: TRBJ2-3
D gene: .
V gene: TRBV9
CDR3 DNA: TGTGCCAGCAGCTCTCACCCCCCGGGAGCCGGGACGTACTACGATACGCAGTATTTT
CDR3 protein: CASSSHPPGAGTYYDTQYF

clone size: once
J gene: TRBJ1-3
D gene: .
V gene: TRBV5-8
CDR3 DNA: TGTGCCAGCAGCCTAAGGGGAGGAAACACCATATATTTT
CDR3 protein: CASSLRGGNTIYF

clone size: .
J gene: TRBJ2-6
D gene: .
V gene: TRBV27
CDR3 DNA: TGTGCCAGCACCGAAGAGGGCTCTGGGGCCAACGTCCTGACTTTC
CDR3 protein: CASTEEGSGANVLTF

clone size: few
J gene: TRBJ2-1
D gene: TRBD2
V gene: TRBV7-9
CDR3 DNA: TGTGCCAGCACCCAAAGCGGGAACAATGAGCAGTTCTTC
CDR3 protein: CASTQSGNNEQFF

clone size: .
J gene: TRBJ1-5
D gene: .
V gene: TRBV6-4
CDR3 DNA: TGTGCCAGCAGTGAATTCTGGGGATTGGACATTTATAGCAATCAGCCCCAGCATTTT
CDR3 protein: CASSEFWGLDIYSNQPQHF

clone size: .
J gene: TRBJ1-5
D gene: TRBD1
V gene: TRBV4-1
CDR3 DNA: TGCGCCAGCAGCCAAGATGGGCCAGGGGGGAGGCAGCCCCAGCATTTT
CDR3 protein: CASSQDGPGGRQPQHF

clone size: .
J gene: TRBJ1-6
D gene: .
V gene: TRBV12-3/TRBV12-4
CDR3 DNA: TGTGCCAGCAGTAACCGCGGTTCACCCCTCCACTTT
CDR3 protein: CASSNRGSPLHF

clone size: .
J gene: TRBJ2-2
D gene: TRBD2
V gene: TRBV5-1
CDR3 DNA: TGCGCCAGCAGAGACGTCGGGGGGGCCGGGGAGCTGTTTTTT
CDR3 protein: CASRDVGGAGELFF

clone size: .
J gene: TRBJ1-6
D gene: TRBD1
V gene: TRBV30
CDR3 DNA: TGTGCCTGGGACAGGGGGGGTAATTCACCCCTCCACTTT
CDR3 protein: CAWDRGGNSPLHF

clone size: .
J gene: TRBJ2-2
D gene: .
V gene: TRBV13
CDR3 DNA: TGTGCCAGCAGCCCAATCGATCGGGGCACCGGGGAGCTGTTTTTT
CDR3 protein: CASSPIDRGTGELFF

clone size: .
J gene: TRBJ2-4
D gene: TRBD1
V gene: TRBV12-5
CDR3 DNA: TGTGCTAGTGGTTTGTCCCGGGACAGGCGGGTCAAAAACATTCAGTACTTC
CDR3 protein: CASGLSRDRRVKNIQYF

clone size: .
J gene: TRBJ2-1
D gene: TRBD2
V gene: TRBV7-6
CDR3 DNA: TGTGCCAGCAGCTTGCTCGGCGGAGGGACTAGAACTTCCAATGAGCAGTTCTTC
CDR3 protein: CASSLLGGGTRTSNEQFF

clone size: few
J gene: TRBJ1-6
D gene: .
V gene: TRBV4-1
CDR3 DNA: TGCGCCACCGGAGGGAGCTCCTATAATTCACCCCTCCACTTT
CDR3 protein: CATGGSSYNSPLHF

clone size: .
J gene: TRBJ2-7
D gene: .
V gene: TRBV24-1
CDR3 DNA: TGTGCCACCAGTGATTTTCAGGGCTACGAGCAGTACTTC
CDR3 protein: CATSDFQGYEQYF

clone size: .
J gene: TRBJ2-7
D gene: .
V gene: TRBV6-2/TRBV6-3
CDR3 DNA: TGTGCCAGCAGTTACTCGAGAGACAGCCCTAGCTCCTACGAGCAGTACTTC
CDR3 protein: CASSYSRDSPSSYEQYF

clone size: .
J gene: TRBJ1-1
D gene: TRBD1
V gene: TRBV27
CDR3 DNA: TGTGCCAGCAGTACACGGACAGGCGAAGCTTTCTTT
CDR3 protein: CASSTRTGEAFF

clone size: .
J gene: TRBJ2-5
D gene: .
V gene: TRBV4-1
CDR3 DNA: TGCGCCAGCAGCCCCTTGACAGAATCGTACCAAGAGACCCAGTACTTC
CDR3 protein: CASSPLTESYQETQYF